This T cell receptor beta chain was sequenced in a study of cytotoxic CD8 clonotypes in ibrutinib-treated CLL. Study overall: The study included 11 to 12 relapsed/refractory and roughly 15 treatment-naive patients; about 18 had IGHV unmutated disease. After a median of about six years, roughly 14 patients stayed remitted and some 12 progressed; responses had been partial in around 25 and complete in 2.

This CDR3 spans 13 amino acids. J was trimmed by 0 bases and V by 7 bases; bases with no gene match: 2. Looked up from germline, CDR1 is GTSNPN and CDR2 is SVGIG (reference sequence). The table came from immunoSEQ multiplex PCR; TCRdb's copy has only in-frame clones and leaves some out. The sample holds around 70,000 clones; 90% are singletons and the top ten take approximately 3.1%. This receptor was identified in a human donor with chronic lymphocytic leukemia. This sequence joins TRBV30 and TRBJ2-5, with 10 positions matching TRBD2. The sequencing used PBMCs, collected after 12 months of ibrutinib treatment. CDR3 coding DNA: TGTGCCTCCACTAGCGGGAACCAAGAGACCCAGTACTTC. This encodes CASTSGNQETQYF.